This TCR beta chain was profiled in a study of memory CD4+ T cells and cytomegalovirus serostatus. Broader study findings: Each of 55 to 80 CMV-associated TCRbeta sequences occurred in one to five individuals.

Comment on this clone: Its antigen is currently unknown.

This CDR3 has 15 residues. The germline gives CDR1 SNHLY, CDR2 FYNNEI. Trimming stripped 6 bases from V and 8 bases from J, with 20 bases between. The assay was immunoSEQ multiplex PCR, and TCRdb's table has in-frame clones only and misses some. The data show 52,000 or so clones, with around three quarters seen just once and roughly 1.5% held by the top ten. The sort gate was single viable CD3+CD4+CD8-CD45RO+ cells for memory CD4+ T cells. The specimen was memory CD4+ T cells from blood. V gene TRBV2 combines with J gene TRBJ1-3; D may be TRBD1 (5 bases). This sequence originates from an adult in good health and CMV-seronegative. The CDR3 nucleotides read TGTGCCAGCAGCCCGAGACCCGTTAGGGGCGACACCATATATTTT. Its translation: CASSPRPVRGDTIYF.